The 19 T cell receptor beta chains reported below all come from one sample, sequenced in a study of T cells in Graves' hyperthyroidism and ophthalmopathy. What was amplified from RNA transcripts were TCR beta CDR3 regions. The HTBI primer set served for first-round RT-PCR of the TCR CDR3. TCRdb reanalysed the multiplex PCR reads using MiXCR and keeps one entry per CDR3 protein. Of around 600,000 distinct CDR3 sequences listed, approximately 15% are singletons. Sequences were obtained from blood. These receptors all come from a woman younger than 35 with Graves' ophthalmopathy.

The genes are TRBV9 and TRBJ2-3; D unresolved. Trimming shortened V by 4 bases and J by 1 base, and 7 bases separated the two germline ends. CDR1 and CDR2 from the germline V gene are SGDLS and YYNGEE. CDR3 length: 13 residues. CDR3 loop: CASSSVRTDTQYF. The CDR3 region has the DNA TGTGCCAGCAGCTCCGTTCGCACAGATACGCAGTATTTT.

This clonotype was picked up many times. The V call is TRBV28, the J call TRBJ2-5, with TRBD2 identical over 9 bases. V shed 0 bases, J shed 2 bases, and the junction held 7 bases outside the gene matches. The CDR3 contains 17 residues. Germline values: CDR1 MDHEN, CDR2 SYDVKM. The CDR3 spells CASSLWTSGEGQETQYF. CDR3 sequence (DNA): TGTGCCAGCAGTTTATGGACTAGCGGAGAGGGGCAAGAGACCCAGTACTTC.

This clonotype was detected ten times or more. This chain joins TRBV24-1 and TRBJ2-5; the D gene is possibly TRBD1 (6 bases). Trimming removed 3 bases from V and 1 base from J, with 11 bases in between. Germline CDR1 and CDR2: KGHDR and SFDVKD. The CDR3 runs to 15 residues. The CDR3 nucleotides are TGTGCCACCAGTGATACTACAGGGTTCCAAGAGACCCAGTACTTC. This encodes CATSDTTGFQETQYF.

This clonotype was detected many times. V usage is TRBV6-5 and J usage is TRBJ1-1; D is unclear. Germline-derived CDR1 and CDR2 are MNHEY and SVGAGI. The CDR3 has 15 amino acids. Trimming took 0 bases from V and 0 from J, leaving 8 bases between them. The CDR3 is CASSYSRAMNTEAFF. The CDR3 DNA sequence: TGTGCCAGCAGTTACTCGCGGGCTATGAACACTGAAGCTTTCTTT.

In this sample, this clonotype turned up many times. This sequence joins TRBV6-2 or TRBV6-3 and TRBJ2-1; 7 bases match TRBD2. Germline lookup yields CDR1 MNHEY and CDR2 SVGEGT. J lost 2 bases, V lost 0 bases, and 10 bases had no gene match. The CDR3 has 18 residues. CDR3 sequence (DNA): TGTGCCAGCAGTTACTCTCGTGAACGAGGGAGGGCCTACAATGAGCAGTTCTTC. Its translation is CASSYSRERGRAYNEQFF.

On this clonotype: This may stem from a read error, because a much larger clone lies one nucleotide away. The rearrangement joins TRBV28 to TRBJ1-3; 8 nucleotides agree with TRBD1. V was clipped by 4 bases and J by 2 bases; unmatched bases: 7. The CDR3 extends over 16 amino acids. The germline V gene has CDR1 MDHEN and CDR2 SYDVKM. This CDR3 reads CASSSTGEPPGNTIYF. As DNA, the CDR3 is TGTGCCAGCAGTTCGACAGGGGAGCCCCCTGGAAACACCATATATTTT.

The CDR3 sequence is CASSFSLQGPGELFF. The CDR3 bases are TGTGCCAGCAGCTTCAGCCTACAGGGGCCCGGGGAGCTGTTTTTT. V gene TRBV5-4 combines with J gene TRBJ2-2; TRBD1 aligns across 7 bases. Germline assignment: CDR1 SGHNT and CDR2 YYREEE (reference sequence). The CDR3 is made up of 15 amino acids. V gave up 2 bases and J gave up 6 bases; unmatched junction bases: 7.

This clonotype showed up just a few times. The chain is built from TRBV7-3 and TRBJ1-1; maybe TRBD1 (6 bases). Trimming pared 5 bases from V and 5 bases from J, leaving 12 bases between. This CDR3 contains 13 residues. CDR1 SGHTA and CDR2 FQGTGA come from the germline V gene. CDR3 amino acids: CASSPPGETEAFF. DNA of the CDR3: TGTGCCAGCAGCCCACCAGGGGAAACTGAAGCTTTCTTT.

The table lists this clonotype with a count of one. V gene TRBV4-1 combines with J gene TRBJ1-5, with D perhaps TRBD1 (6 bases). Germline V lookup: CDR1 MGHRA, CDR2 YSYEKL. CDR3 size: 16 residues. Trimming removed 0 bases at V and 5 bases at J, with 14 bases between. The DNA for the CDR3 is TGCGCCAGCAGCCAAGACTGGGGGCGCACGGATCAGCCCCAGCATTTT. Protein sequence: CASSQDWGRTDQPQHF.

Many counts were recorded for this clonotype. The chain has TRBV20-1 and TRBJ1-4; 7 nucleotides agree with TRBD1. The germline V gene encodes CDR1 DFQATT and CDR2 SNEGSKA (reference sequence). There are 15 residues in the CDR3. The junction had 4 bases not matched to a gene; V was cut back by 3 bases and J by 0 bases. For the CDR3, the DNA is TGCAGTGCTAGGGGGACAGCTGCAACTAATGAAAAACTGTTTTTT. This encodes CSARGTAATNEKLFF.

Ten or more counts support this clonotype. The V call is TRBV20-1, the J call TRBJ2-5, with D unclear. Germline CDR1 DFQATT, CDR2 SNEGSKA (reference sequence). This CDR3 has 12 amino acids. V dropped 4 bases and J dropped 0 bases, with 6 bases sitting between them. The CDR3 here is CSATVYQETQYF. DNA for the CDR3: TGCAGTGCTACAGTGTACCAAGAGACCCAGTACTTC.

This clonotype was recorded at least ten times. V usage is TRBV12-3 or TRBV12-4 and J usage is TRBJ2-5, with a possible D match to TRBD1 (5 bases). The CDR3 totals 14 residues. V lost 2 bases and J lost 5, with 12 bases in between. The CDR3 coding sequence is TGTGCCAGCAGTTTAATAGGTCAGGGTGAGACCCAGTACTTC. Protein product: CASSLIGQGETQYF.

The chain couples TRBV20-1 to TRBJ2-7; 12 positions match TRBD2. Trimming cost V 4 bases and J 7 bases; bases outside gene matches: 11. There are 15 residues in the CDR3. Per germline, CDR1 DFQATT and CDR2 SNEGSKA (reference sequence). CDR3 DNA: TGCAGTGCTAACAGTGGGGGACTAGCGGGCTTGGAGCAGTACTTC. Translated: CSANSGGLAGLEQYF.

This clonotype showed up many times. V is TRBV28 and J is TRBJ2-2, with 9 bases aligning to TRBD1. The germline gives CDR1 MDHEN, CDR2 SYDVKM. CDR3 length: 16 residues. The J segment lost 7 bases and the V segment lost 5 bases, leaving 11 bases of the junction unmatched. CDR3 sequence reads: CASSLDRGIIYGELFF. The CDR3 coding sequence is TGTGCCAGCAGTCTAGACAGGGGGATAATATACGGGGAGCTGTTTTTT.

This clonotype showed up many times. This CDR3 is CASSLELRLPTTGETDTQYF. CDR3 in DNA: TGTGCCAGCAGCTTAGAATTGCGACTTCCGACCACTGGGGAGACAGATACGCAGTATTTT. The chain carries TRBV7-9 and TRBJ2-3, with D possibly matching TRBD2 (5 bases). CDR1 and CDR2 from the germline V gene are SEHNR and FQNEAQ (reference sequence). Deletions cut 1 base from V and 3 bases from J, with 26 bases between. The CDR3 has 20 residues.

This clonotype was counted a few times. The chain uses TRBV20-1 and TRBJ2-1; 7 nucleotides match TRBD2. The CDR3 extends over 16 amino acids. Trimming at V came to 0 bases and at J to 3 bases, leaving 8 bases not matched to a gene. Germline V lookup: CDR1 DFQATT, CDR2 SNEGSKA (reference sequence). The CDR3: CSARDFSGMGYNEQFF. CDR3 sequence (DNA): TGCAGTGCTAGAGATTTCAGCGGGATGGGCTACAATGAGCAGTTCTTC.

This clonotype was recorded at least ten times. The V call is TRBV27, the J call TRBJ1-5, with TRBD1 as a possible D gene (5 bases). V was shortened by 6 bases and J by 3 bases, with 15 bases between the two germline ends. The CDR3 extends over 15 amino acids. Germline V gives CDR1 MNHEY, CDR2 SMNVEV (reference sequence). The CDR3 reads CASRAGGLINQPQHF. CDR3 sequence (DNA): TGTGCCAGCAGAGCCGGGGGGTTGATCAATCAGCCCCAGCATTTT.

This clonotype was found many times. The rearrangement uses TRBV24-1 and TRBJ2-5, with TRBD2 as a possible D gene (6 bases). This CDR3 has 16 amino acids. The germline V gene encodes CDR1 KGHDR and CDR2 SFDVKD. Trimming shortened V by 0 bases and J by 5 bases, and 15 bases separated the two germline ends. The DNA of the CDR3 is TGTGCCACCAGTGATTTGCATCCGGGAGTGGGGGAGACCCAGTACTTC. Encoded protein: CATSDLHPGVGETQYF.

This clonotype showed up just a few times. The chain's CDR3 is CASSLGSSGIVQETQYF. CDR3 in DNA: TGTGCCAGCAGTTTGGGGAGCAGCGGGATTGTCCAAGAGACCCAGTACTTC. J is TRBJ2-5 and V is TRBV7-8, with TRBD2 identical over 7 bases. Germline CDR1 is SGHVS and CDR2 is FQNEAQ. The CDR3 length is 17 residues. J lost 1 base, V lost 6 bases, and 14 bases had no gene match.